The 20 T cell receptor beta chains listed next were all sequenced from one sample in a study of blood T cell repertoires in COVID-19. Profiling relied on immunoSEQ multiplex PCR, and the TCRdb table lists in-frame clones only, not all of them. The sample shows roughly 150,000 clones, around 84% of them seen only once. The material sequenced was PBMCs or T cells enriched from blood (not recorded which). The source is a man aged 50-59 years who had recovered from COVID-19.

The V gene is TRBV4-2, the J gene TRBJ1-2; D not resolved. CDR1 and CDR2 (germline): LGHNA, YNFKEQ. V gave up 1 base and J gave up 4 bases, with 13 bases separating them. The CDR3 spans 15 residues. CDR3 sequence: CASSQVEGGAYGYTF. The CDR3 DNA is TGTGCCAGCAGCCAAGTTGAGGGTGGCGCCTATGGCTACACCTTC.

The chain combines TRBV14 with TRBJ2-2; a possible D gene is TRBD2 (6 bases). V lost 4 bases and J 4 bases, leaving 13 bases between the germline ends. Germline V lookup: CDR1 SGHDN, CDR2 FVKESK. There are 15 residues in the CDR3. The CDR3 sequence: CASSRRLAPTGELFF. As DNA, the CDR3 is TGTGCCAGCAGCCGGAGGCTAGCGCCCACCGGGGAGCTGTTTTTT.

The rearrangement links TRBV6-2 or TRBV6-3 to TRBJ2-6; a possible D gene is TRBD2 (7 bases). The CDR3 extends over 19 amino acids. Germline values: CDR1 MNHEY, CDR2 SVGEGT. Trimming pared 6 bases from V and 2 bases from J, leaving 23 bases between. The CDR3 is CASSPGAAGASTGANVLTF. CDR3 in DNA: TGTGCCAGCAGCCCCGGGGCTGCGGGGGCGTCTACTGGGGCCAACGTCCTGACTTTC.

This clone was recorded only once. Other DNA sequences from this sample encode an identical CDR3 as well. The CDR3 DNA sequence: TGCGCCAGCAGCTCTGGGACTGCCGGAAACACCATATATTTT. Translating gives CASSSGTAGNTIYF. V gene TRBV5-1 combines with J gene TRBJ1-3, with D perhaps matching TRBD1 (5 bases). There are 14 residues in the CDR3. The V end was cut by 3 bases, the J end by 4 bases, with 11 bases between. Looked up from germline, CDR1 is SGHRS and CDR2 is YFSETQ.

The chain combines TRBV6-1 with TRBJ2-2, with 9 nucleotides matching TRBD2. In germline, CDR1 is MNHNS, CDR2 SASEGT. The CDR3 totals 16 residues. Trimming removed 4 bases from V and 1 base from J; junction bases left unmatched: 4. In nucleotides, the CDR3 is TGTGCCAGCAGTGTAGGACTAGCGAGGAACACCGGGGAGCTGTTTTTT. Its protein is CASSVGLARNTGELFF.

This clone was recorded at least ten times. The CDR3 here is CASSQATGTGEYEQYF. CDR3 sequence (DNA): TGTGCCAGCAGCCAAGCAACCGGGACAGGGGAATACGAGCAGTACTTC. The gene calls are TRBV4-2 and TRBJ2-7; 10 positions match TRBD1. V was clipped by 1 base and J by 4 bases; unmatched bases: 7. The CDR3 is 16 residues long. CDR1 LGHNA and CDR2 YNFKEQ come from the germline V gene.

This clone was seen only a few times. The chain uses TRBV7-3 and TRBJ2-2; possible D gene TRBD2, 5 bases. The V end was cut by 0 bases, the J end by 4 bases, with 12 bases between. Germline assignment: CDR1 SGHTA and CDR2 FQGTGA. The CDR3 has 16 amino acids. CDR3 loop: CASSLTLSGFTGELFF. The CDR3 bases are TGTGCCAGCAGCTTAACTCTTTCGGGGTTCACCGGGGAGCTGTTTTTT.

The chain uses TRBV7-2 and TRBJ2-4; possible D gene TRBD1, 6 bases. The CDR3 sequence is 17 residues long. V was pared by 4 bases and J by 0 bases, with 16 bases between. Germline CDR1 is SGHTA and CDR2 is FQGNSA. CDR3: CASSSPRTDLAKNIQYF. The CDR3, as DNA: TGTGCCAGCAGCTCCCCTCGGACAGACTTAGCCAAAAACATTCAGTACTTC.

Only a few counts were recorded for this clone. CDR3 region: CASSSTSGGNTDTQYF. The CDR3 coding sequence is TGTGCCAGCAGTTCGACTAGCGGGGGAAACACAGATACGCAGTATTTT. V is TRBV7-2 and J is TRBJ2-3; 12 bases are shared with TRBD2. The CDR3 spans 16 residues. The germline V gene encodes CDR1 SGHTA and CDR2 FQGNSA. Trimming at V came to 6 bases and at J to 2 bases, leaving 6 bases not matched to a gene.

The chain couples TRBV12-5 to TRBJ2-4, with D possibly TRBD1 on 6 matching bases. Germline loops: CDR1 LGHNT, CDR2 FRNRAP. Trimming pared 6 bases from V and 2 bases from J, leaving 11 bases between. The length of the CDR3 is 14 residues. CDR3 in amino acids: CASGPQGPKNIQYF. The CDR3 region has the DNA TGTGCTAGTGGCCCACAGGGACCCAAAAACATTCAGTACTTC. The full variable domain, completed using reference TRBV12-5 and TRBJ2-4, is DARVTQTPRHKVTEMGQEVTMRCQPILGHNTVFWYRQTMMQGLELLAYFRNRAPLDDSGMPKDRFSAEMPDATLATLKIQPSEPRDSAVYFCASGPQGPKNIQYFGAGTRLSVL.

This clone was detected once. This chain uses TRBV19 with TRBJ1-6, with 7 nucleotides matching TRBD1. The germline V gene encodes CDR1 LNHDA and CDR2 SQIVND (reference sequence). The CDR3 contains 13 residues. V was pared by 3 bases and J by 13 bases, with 6 bases of the junction left unmatched. CDR3 residues: CASSMTGNRPLHF. CDR3 nucleotide sequence: TGTGCCAGTAGTATGACAGGGAATCGGCCCCTCCACTTT.

To note about this clone: One end of the junction does not line up with germline, which may come from a read error. CDR3 loop: CASSLDYHSSYEQYF. The CDR3 region has the DNA TGTGCCAGCAGCCTAGACTACCACAGCTCCTACGAGCAGTACTTC. The V and J genes are TRBV11-2 and TRBJ2-7, with D perhaps matching TRBD2 (5 bases). The CDR3 sequence is 15 residues long. CDR1 is SGHAT and CDR2 is FQNNGV in the germline V gene.

J is TRBJ2-5 and V is TRBV2, with 8 bases aligning to TRBD2. Germline CDR1 and CDR2: SNHLY and FYNNEI. The junction had 7 bases not matched to a gene; V was cut back by 4 bases and J by 0 bases. This CDR3 is built from 16 residues. The CDR3 spells CASSVQRGLYQETQYF. DNA for the CDR3: TGTGCCAGCAGTGTCCAGCGGGGGCTTTACCAAGAGACCCAGTACTTC.

The gene calls are TRBV2 and TRBJ1-6; 9 bases are shared with TRBD1. The germline gives CDR1 SNHLY, CDR2 FYNNEI. This CDR3 has 16 amino acids. V was pared by 7 bases and J by 5 bases, with 9 bases of the junction left unmatched. The CDR3 here is CASIRQGVGNNSPLHF. The CDR3 DNA follows: TGTGCCAGCATCAGACAGGGGGTCGGTAATAATTCACCCCTCCACTTT.

This chain joins TRBV7-8 and TRBJ2-1, with 11 nucleotides matching TRBD2. The CDR3 is 14 amino acids. Trimming took 7 bases from V and 7 from J; bases not matched to a gene: 6. Germline V gene lookup returns CDR1 SGHVS and CDR2 FQNEAQ. The CDR3 DNA follows: TGTGCCAGCATCCCAACTAGCGGGGGTAATGAGCAGTTCTTC. It encodes CASIPTSGGNEQFF.

This clone was recorded a few times. The chain carries TRBV7-8 and TRBJ1-2, with 11 bases aligning to TRBD1. There are 15 residues in the CDR3. In germline, CDR1 is SGHVS, CDR2 FQNEAQ. The V gene end was trimmed by 3 bases and the J gene end by 7 bases; junction bases not matched to a gene: 7. CDR3 loop: CASSFATGTGGGYTF. The CDR3 DNA follows: TGTGCCAGCAGCTTCGCTACCGGGACAGGGGGTGGCTACACCTTC.

J is TRBJ2-1 and V is TRBV5-1; 8 bases agree with TRBD2. The CDR3 length is 13 residues. Germline CDR1 and CDR2: SGHRS and YFSETQ. V gave up 5 bases and J gave up 8 bases; unmatched junction bases: 6. CDR3 in DNA: TGCGCCAGCAGTGGCGGGGGGCTGGATGAGCAGTTCTTC. Protein sequence: CASSGGGLDEQFF.

This chain joins TRBV11-3 and TRBJ1-1, with 9 positions matching TRBD1. The trim removed 8 bases at V and 4 bases at J, leaving 14 bases unmatched. This CDR3 is 16 amino acids long. CDR1 is SGHNT, CDR2 YENEEA, per germline. CDR3 in amino acids: CASSPGTGRFGTEAFF. The CDR3 DNA sequence: TGTGCCAGCTCGCCGGGGACAGGGAGGTTTGGCACTGAAGCTTTCTTT.

This rearrangement joins TRBV4-1 to TRBJ2-2; TRBD1 agrees at 8 bases. V lost 0 bases, J lost 4 bases, and 7 bases stayed unmatched. The CDR3 is 17 residues long. Looked up from germline, CDR1 is MGHRA and CDR2 is YSYEKL. CDR3 in amino acids: CASSQDMQGASTGELFF. As DNA, the CDR3 is TGCGCCAGCAGCCAAGATATGCAGGGGGCCAGCACCGGGGAGCTGTTTTTT.

The V call is TRBV12-3 or TRBV12-4, the J call TRBJ1-1, with unresolved D. The germline V and J ends were trimmed by 3 bases and 4 bases, with 6 bases remaining between them. This CDR3 region has 12 residues. CDR3 residues: CASSFSGTEAFF. CDR3 coding DNA: TGTGCCAGCAGTTTTTCCGGCACTGAAGCTTTCTTT.